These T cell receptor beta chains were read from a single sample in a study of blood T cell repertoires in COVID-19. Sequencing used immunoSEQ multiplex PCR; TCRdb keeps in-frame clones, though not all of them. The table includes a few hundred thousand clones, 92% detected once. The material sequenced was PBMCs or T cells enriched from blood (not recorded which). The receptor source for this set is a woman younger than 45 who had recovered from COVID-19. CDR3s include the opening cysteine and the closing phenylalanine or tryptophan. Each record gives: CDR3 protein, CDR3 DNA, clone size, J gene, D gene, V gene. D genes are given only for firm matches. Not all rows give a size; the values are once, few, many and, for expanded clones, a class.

CDR3aa: CASSGYRSSYNSPLHF
CDR3nt: TGTGCCAGCAGTGGTTACAGGAGCTCCTATAATTCACCCCTCCACTTT
abundance: .
j_gene: TRBJ1-6
d_gene: .
v_gene: TRBV2

CDR3aa: CASSETLAGVEELFF
CDR3nt: TGTGCCAGCAGTGAAACACTAGCGGGAGTGGAGGAGCTGTTTTTT
abundance: .
j_gene: TRBJ2-2
d_gene: TRBD2
v_gene: TRBV25-1

CDR3aa: CASSQEGTGVLLETQYF
CDR3nt: TGTGCCAGCAGCCAAGAAGGGACAGGGGTTTTGTTGGAGACCCAGTACTTC
abundance: .
j_gene: TRBJ2-5
d_gene: TRBD1
v_gene: TRBV4-2

CDR3aa: CASSYQGRSVYEQYF
CDR3nt: TGTGCCAGCAGTTACCAAGGCAGGTCGGTCTACGAGCAGTACTTC
abundance: .
j_gene: TRBJ2-7
d_gene: .
v_gene: TRBV6-5

CDR3aa: CASSLTQGQNYGYTF
CDR3nt: TGTGCCAGCAGCTTAACCCAGGGACAGAACTATGGCTACACCTTC
abundance: .
j_gene: TRBJ1-2
d_gene: TRBD1
v_gene: TRBV11-2

CDR3aa: CASSLSGLGTGELFF
CDR3nt: TGCGCCAGCAGCTTGTCAGGGTTAGGCACCGGGGAGCTGTTTTTT
abundance: .
j_gene: TRBJ2-2
d_gene: .
v_gene: TRBV5-1

CDR3aa: CAWRWRDRGNIQYF
CDR3nt: TGTGCCTGGCGGTGGCGGGACAGGGGCAACATTCAGTACTTC
abundance: .
j_gene: TRBJ2-4
d_gene: TRBD1
v_gene: TRBV30

CDR3aa: CASSGALTLDQFF
CDR3nt: TGTGCCAGCAGCGGGGCTTTGACCTTGGACCAGTTCTTC
abundance: .
j_gene: TRBJ2-1
d_gene: .
v_gene: TRBV5-6

CDR3aa: CSASLGAGNQPQHF
CDR3nt: TGCAGTGCTAGTTTGGGGGCGGGCAATCAGCCCCAGCATTTT
abundance: .
j_gene: TRBJ1-5
d_gene: .
v_gene: TRBV20-1

CDR3aa: CASSPIRQLGRNTEAFF
CDR3nt: TGTGCCAGCAGCCCTATCAGGCAATTGGGGAGAAACACTGAAGCTTTCTTT
abundance: .
j_gene: TRBJ1-1
d_gene: .
v_gene: TRBV7-8

CDR3aa: CASSQVWGPQETQYF
CDR3nt: TGTGCCAGCAGCCAAGTGTGGGGGCCCCAAGAGACCCAGTACTTC
abundance: once
j_gene: TRBJ2-5
d_gene: .
v_gene: TRBV4-2

CDR3aa: CASSPRDSEVYGYTF
CDR3nt: TGTGCCAGCAGCCCAAGGGACAGCGAAGTGTATGGCTACACCTTC
abundance: .
j_gene: TRBJ1-2
d_gene: TRBD1
v_gene: TRBV11-2

CDR3aa: CASSQRLAGSYEQYF
CDR3nt: TGCGCCAGCAGCCAGCGACTAGCGGGGTCCTACGAGCAGTACTTC
abundance: .
j_gene: TRBJ2-7
d_gene: TRBD2
v_gene: TRBV4-3

CDR3aa: CASSLRRSGDNEQFF
CDR3nt: TGTGCCAGCAGCTTACGAAGGTCCGGGGACAATGAGCAGTTCTTC
abundance: .
j_gene: TRBJ2-1
d_gene: .
v_gene: TRBV7-2

CDR3aa: CASSTGARGTEAFF
CDR3nt: TGTGCCAGCAGTACAGGGGCAAGAGGGACTGAAGCTTTCTTT
abundance: .
j_gene: TRBJ1-1
d_gene: TRBD1
v_gene: TRBV28

CDR3aa: CASSLGGLAVAKNIQYF
CDR3nt: TGCGCCAGCAGCTTGGGGGGACTAGCGGTAGCCAAAAACATTCAGTACTTC
abundance: .
j_gene: TRBJ2-4
d_gene: TRBD2
v_gene: TRBV5-1

CDR3aa: CASSPTGTALSGNTIYF
CDR3nt: TGTGCCAGCAGCCCTACCGGGACTGCACTCTCTGGAAACACCATATATTTT
abundance: .
j_gene: TRBJ1-3
d_gene: .
v_gene: TRBV5-5

CDR3aa: CASSLTNYGYTF
CDR3nt: TGTGCCAGCAGCCTTACTAACTATGGCTACACCTTC
abundance: .
j_gene: TRBJ1-2
d_gene: .
v_gene: TRBV5-6

CDR3aa: CASSLRAGYEQFF
CDR3nt: TGTGCCAGCAGTTTAAGGGCGGGGTATGAGCAGTTCTTC
abundance: .
j_gene: TRBJ2-1
d_gene: .
v_gene: TRBV12-3/TRBV12-4

CDR3aa: CASSSGGEQYF
CDR3nt: TGTGCCAGCAGTTCTGGCGGCGAGCAGTACTTC
abundance: few
j_gene: TRBJ2-7
d_gene: .
v_gene: TRBV28

CDR3aa: CASSLLERNEQFF
CDR3nt: TGTGCCAGCAGCTTACTAGAGAGAAATGAGCAGTTCTTC
abundance: .
j_gene: TRBJ2-1
d_gene: .
v_gene: TRBV7-9

CDR3aa: CASSLRGGETQYF
CDR3nt: TGTGCCAGCAGCTTACGGGGGGGAGAGACCCAGTACTTC
abundance: .
j_gene: TRBJ2-5
d_gene: .
v_gene: TRBV21-1

CDR3aa: CASSRTSGANEKLFF
CDR3nt: TGTGCCAGCAGCCGGACATCTGGCGCCAATGAAAAACTGTTTTTT
abundance: .
j_gene: TRBJ1-4
d_gene: .
v_gene: TRBV7-9

CDR3aa: CASSLTGSGTEAFF
CDR3nt: TGTGCCAGCAGCTTAACAGGCTCGGGCACTGAAGCTTTCTTT
abundance: once
j_gene: TRBJ1-1
d_gene: .
v_gene: TRBV7-2

CDR3aa: CSVLIGTGYGYTF
CDR3nt: TGCAGCGTCTTAATCGGGACAGGCTATGGCTACACCTTC
abundance: .
j_gene: TRBJ1-2
d_gene: TRBD1
v_gene: TRBV29-1

CDR3aa: CASSPGSEAFF
CDR3nt: TGTGCCAGCAGTCCCGGGTCGGAGGCTTTCTTT
abundance: .
j_gene: TRBJ1-1
d_gene: .
v_gene: TRBV28

CDR3aa: CASSLGVRYEQYF
CDR3nt: TGTGCCAGCAGCTTAGGGGTCAGGTACGAGCAGTACTTC
abundance: .
j_gene: TRBJ2-7
d_gene: .
v_gene: TRBV7-2